This T cell receptor (beta chain) was sequenced in a study of glioma-infiltrating T cells after dendritic cell vaccination. The overall study: Patients received three intradermal dendritic cell vaccine injections at biweekly intervals.

Assay: immunoSEQ multiplex PCR; the TCRdb copy retains only in-frame clones and omits some. The repertoire holds approximately 100,000 clones, with roughly four fifths as singletons. All glioblastoma patients lacked an isocitrate dehydrogenase mutation. Germline V gene sequence: CDR1 SEHNR, CDR2 FQNEAQ (reference sequence). The CDR3 spans 16 residues. V was clipped by 0 bases and J by 6 bases; unmatched bases: 10. The receptor was derived from a human donor with glioblastoma. This sample comprised blood, obtained before dendritic cell vaccination. The genes are TRBV7-9 and TRBJ1-2, with 7 bases identical to TRBD1. The CDR3 here is CASSLATGDPLDGYTF. The CDR3 nucleotides are TGTGCCAGCAGCTTAGCCACAGGGGACCCATTGGATGGCTACACCTTC.